The present T cell receptor beta chain was sequenced within a study of blood T cells in healthy people across ages. Study conclusions and caveats: Underestimates were what the diversity estimates from one million T cells were considered to be.

A second PCR of about 6 to 12 cycles used a sample-barcoded 5' primer and a J-beta primer mix. In TCRdb, the 5' RACE reads were re-called with MiXCR into one record per CDR3 protein. The data contain roughly 410,000 distinct CDR3 sequences, 52% of them singletons. The CDR3 contains 14 residues. Germline V lookup: CDR1 DFQATT, CDR2 SNEGSKA (reference sequence). About this clonotype itself: The antigen remains undetermined. One end of the junction does not line up with germline, which may come from a read error.

The V gene is TRBV20-1, the J gene TRBJ2-1, with 8 bases aligning to TRBD1. Specimen: blood. The receptor comes from a man aged 60 to 75 in good health. CDR3 DNA: TGCAGTGCTGGAAAGGCGCAGGGGGCTAATGATCAGTTCTTC. It specifies CSAGKAQGANDQFF.